The 23 T cell receptor beta chains in this list originate from one sample, sequenced in a study of cytomegalovirus exposure and HLA in healthy donors. The PCR was carried out with 60 Vbeta primers and 13 Jbeta primers. The protocol was immunoSEQ multiplex PCR, while the TCRdb copy is restricted to in-frame clones and leaves out a portion. The sample has under 150,000 clones, about 75% seen once. The specimen was PBMCs. The receptors originated from a man in his 60s in good health and CMV-seronegative.

This clone was seen once. This rearrangement joins TRBV9 to TRBJ2-5, with a tentative D call TRBD1 (7 bases). V lost 0 bases, J lost 3 bases, and 18 bases lay in between. The length of the CDR3 is 17 residues. From germline, CDR1 is SGDLS and CDR2 YYNGEE. The CDR3 DNA reads TGTGCCAGCAGCGTAGGAGTAAGGCGGGACAGAGAAGAGACCCAGTACTTC. Amino acids: CASSVGVRRDREETQYF.

This chain uses TRBV5-1 with TRBJ2-3, with 9 bases identical to TRBD1. The V gene end was trimmed by 2 bases and the J gene end by 3 bases; junction bases not matched to a gene: 10. This CDR3 region has 17 residues. The germline V gene encodes CDR1 SGHRS and CDR2 YFSETQ. In DNA form, the CDR3 reads TGCGCCAGCAGCTTTGGGACAGGGCGGACCCGGACAGATACGCAGTATTTT. It codes for CASSFGTGRTRTDTQYF.

The chain joins TRBV11-2 to TRBJ2-5, with TRBD1 as a possible D gene (6 bases). V was shortened by 4 bases and J by 5 bases, with 14 bases between the two germline ends. This CDR3 comprises 14 residues. The germline CDR1 and CDR2 sequences are SGHAT and FQNNGV. CDR3 coding DNA: TGTGCCAGCAGCTGGTTTCAGGGGTCTGAGACCCAGTACTTC. It encodes CASSWFQGSETQYF.

The chain has TRBV28 and TRBJ1-1; 7 bases match TRBD1. The V gene's germline CDR1 is MDHEN and CDR2 SYDVKM. This CDR3 is built from 13 residues. J gave up 4 bases and V 3 bases, and 2 bases lay outside the gene matches. The CDR3 reads CASSFSGGTEAFF. CDR3 bases: TGTGCCAGCAGTTTTTCAGGGGGCACTGAAGCTTTCTTT. Supplemented by reference TRBV28 and TRBJ1-1, the full variable domain reads DVKVTQSSRYLVKRTGEKVFLECVQDMDHENMFWYRQDPGLGLRLIYFSYDVKMKEKGDIPEGYSVSREKKERFSLILESASTNQTSMYLCASSFSGGTEAFFGQGTRLTVV.

This rearrangement joins TRBV5-1 to TRBJ2-2; weak D call: TRBD2 (5 bases). V was shortened by 0 bases and J by 8 bases, with 17 bases between the two germline ends. This CDR3 has 16 amino acids. CDR1 is SGHRS, CDR2 YFSETQ, per germline. CDR3 sequence: CASSLVGRSPAGELFF. The CDR3 nucleotides are TGCGCCAGCAGCTTGGTGGGGAGATCCCCGGCGGGGGAGCTGTTTTTT.

The chain couples TRBV5-6 to TRBJ2-7, with TRBD2 as a possible D gene (6 bases). CDR1 is SGHDT, CDR2 YYEEEE, per germline. V lost 3 bases to trimming and J lost 0 bases, with 16 bases between them. The CDR3 has 16 residues. The CDR3 spells CASSSQGGDLSYEQYF. DNA for the CDR3: TGTGCCAGCAGCTCCCAAGGAGGGGACCTCTCCTACGAGCAGTACTTC.

The V and J genes are TRBV6-5 and TRBJ1-1; the D is unclear. Per the germline V gene, CDR1 is MNHEY and CDR2 is SVGAGI. The V gene lost 4 bases and the J gene lost 0 bases, with 3 bases spanning the gap. The CDR3 loop spans 12 amino acids. The CDR3 nucleotides are TGTGCCAGCAGTTTCATGAACACTGAAGCTTTCTTT. It specifies CASSFMNTEAFF.

V gene TRBV2 combines with J gene TRBJ1-1; D call uncertain. Germline V gene lookup returns CDR1 SNHLY and CDR2 FYNNEI. The V end was cut by 6 bases, the J end by 3 bases, with 11 bases between. The CDR3 loop spans 13 amino acids. The CDR3 reads CASSLRGDTEAFF. The CDR3 region has the DNA TGTGCCAGCAGCCTCCGGGGAGACACTGAAGCTTTCTTT.

The rearrangement joins TRBV11-3 to TRBJ2-1; the D gene is possibly TRBD2 (5 bases). The V end was cut by 0 bases, the J end by 0 bases, with 6 bases between. The CDR3 sequence is 15 residues long. The germline V gene encodes CDR1 SGHNT and CDR2 YENEEA. The CDR3 here is CASSLDGSSYNEQFF. The CDR3 bases are TGTGCCAGCAGCTTAGATGGGAGCTCCTACAATGAGCAGTTCTTC. Variable domain in full (rest from reference TRBV11-3 and TRBJ2-1): EAGVVQSPRYKIIEKKQPVAFWCNPISGHNTLYWYLQNLGQGPELLIRYENEEAVDDSQLPKDRFSAERLKGVDSTLKIQPAELGDSAVYLCASSLDGSSYNEQFFGPGTRLTVL.

The chain joins TRBV7-3 to TRBJ2-2; 7 bases line up with TRBD1. This CDR3 contains 15 residues. V was clipped by 5 bases and J by 0 bases; unmatched bases: 3. Germline V gene data show CDR1 as SGHTA and CDR2 as FQGTGA. The CDR3 DNA sequence: TGTGCCAGCAGCATGGGGACAGCGAACACCGGGGAGCTGTTTTTT. It is translated as CASSMGTANTGELFF.

The gene calls are TRBV6-6 and TRBJ2-7, with 8 bases fitting TRBD1. V lost 6 bases, J lost 6 bases, and 10 bases stayed unmatched. CDR1 MNHNY and CDR2 SVGAGI come from the germline V gene (reference sequence). The CDR3 length is 14 residues. The CDR3 region is CASSLVDRGREQYF. CDR3 DNA sequence: TGTGCCAGCAGCCTTGTTGACAGGGGTCGCGAGCAGTACTTC.

The rearrangement uses TRBV5-1 and TRBJ2-7, with a possible D match to TRBD1 (6 bases). Trimming left V 4 bases short and J 4 bases short, with 21 bases between. Germline CDR1 SGHRS, CDR2 YFSETQ. The CDR3 is 16 amino acids. CDR3 amino acids: CASSLTAGAKSYEQYF. The CDR3 nucleotides read TGCGCCAGCAGCCTTACGGCAGGGGCCAAATCTTACGAGCAGTACTTC.

The rearrangement joins TRBV18 to TRBJ1-1, with D unresolved. Per germline, CDR1 KGHSH and CDR2 LQKENI. V was cut by 0 bases and J by 7 bases, with 12 bases left in between. CDR3 length: 14 amino acids. The CDR3 bases are TGTGCCAGCTCACCACCGACTGGTCGGAGTGAAGCTTTCTTT. Translated, it gives CASSPPTGRSEAFF.

This clone has a handful of counts. This rearrangement joins TRBV2 to TRBJ2-5; weak D call: TRBD1 (5 bases). The V gene lost 10 bases and the J gene lost 5 bases, with 17 bases spanning the gap. This CDR3 spans 13 amino acids. Germline CDR1 SNHLY, CDR2 FYNNEI. The CDR3 region has the DNA TGTGCCACTTCGACAGATATGGCGGAGACCCAGTACTTC. This translates into CATSTDMAETQYF. The variable domain in full, completed from reference TRBV2 and TRBJ2-5, reads EPEVTQTPSHQVTQMGQEVILRCVPISNHLYFYWYRQILGQKVEFLVSFYNNEISEKSEIFDDQFSVERPDGSNFTLKIRSTKLEDSAMYFCATSTDMAETQYFGPGTRLLVL.

Only one count was recorded for this clone. The rearrangement links TRBV11-3 to TRBJ2-2, with TRBD1 identical over 7 bases. Trimming cost V 4 bases and J 1 base; bases outside gene matches: 6. CDR3 length: 16 amino acids. Per the germline V gene, CDR1 is SGHNT and CDR2 is YENEEA. CDR3 sequence: CASSSSAGGNTGELFF. The CDR3 DNA reads TGTGCCAGCAGCTCTTCCGCAGGGGGGAACACCGGGGAGCTGTTTTTT.

The V gene is TRBV6-4, the J gene TRBJ1-4; TRBD1 agrees at 8 bases. The CDR3 is 15 residues long. Germline assignment: CDR1 MRHNA and CDR2 SNTAGT. The V and J ends lost 2 bases and 7 bases, in that order; junction bases with no gene match: 6. CDR3 amino acids: CASSDPTGVSEKLFF. As DNA, the CDR3 is TGTGCCAGCAGTGACCCGACAGGGGTGAGTGAAAAACTGTTTTTT.

This chain joins TRBV29-1 and TRBJ2-4, with 10 bases fitting TRBD1. V trimming: 7 bases; J trimming: 0 bases; junction bases outside the gene matches: 6. The CDR3 has 15 amino acids. Germline-derived CDR1 and CDR2 are SQVTM and ANQGSEA. This chain's CDR3 is CSAKTGGEAKNIQYF. The CDR3, as DNA: TGCAGCGCTAAGACAGGGGGCGAAGCCAAAAACATTCAGTACTTC. Looking up the rest from reference TRBV29-1 and TRBJ2-4 gives the full variable domain: SAVISQKPSRDICQRGTSLTIQCQVDSQVTMMFWYRQQPGQSLTLIATANQGSEATYESGFVIDKFPISRPNLTFSTLTVSNMSPEDSSIYLCSAKTGGEAKNIQYFGAGTRLSVL.

The chain employs TRBV19 and TRBJ2-7, with 14 bases fitting TRBD2. There are 17 residues in the CDR3. Germline CDR1 is LNHDA and CDR2 is SQIVND (reference sequence). J lost 7 bases, V lost 4 bases, and 12 bases had no gene match. The chain's CDR3 is CASSRGLAGVTSWEQYF. The CDR3 nucleotides read TGTGCCAGTAGTAGGGGACTAGCGGGAGTTACCTCCTGGGAGCAGTACTTC.

V and J are TRBV15 and TRBJ1-5; D not resolved. The CDR3 sequence is 16 residues long. V lost 0 bases, J lost 10 bases, and 19 bases lay in between. Looked up from germline, CDR1 is LNHNV and CDR2 is YYDKDF (reference sequence). The CDR3 sequence is CATSRDVFSDRNPQHF. CDR3 in DNA: TGTGCCACCAGCAGAGATGTTTTTAGCGACCGAAATCCCCAGCATTTT.

This clone was counted only a few times. The rearrangement uses TRBV28 and TRBJ2-7; a possible D gene is TRBD1 (6 bases). V was trimmed by 2 bases and J by 9 bases, leaving 17 bases between them. CDR3 length equals 14 residues. The germline gives CDR1 MDHEN, CDR2 SYDVKM. This CDR3 reads CASSLILTGLAQYF. CDR3 nucleotides: TGTGCCAGCAGTTTAATATTAACAGGGCTGGCGCAGTACTTC. Supplemented by reference TRBV28 and TRBJ2-7, the full variable domain reads DVKVTQSSRYLVKRTGEKVFLECVQDMDHENMFWYRQDPGLGLRLIYFSYDVKMKEKGDIPEGYSVSREKKERFSLILESASTNQTSMYLCASSLILTGLAQYFGPGTRLTVT.

This clone was seen a few times. V and J are TRBV29-1 and TRBJ2-7; D is perhaps TRBD2 (6 bases). The CDR3 spans 11 residues. With 7 bases removed from V and 5 bases from J, the gap between germline ends came to 12 bases. Germline CDR1 and CDR2: SQVTM and ANQGSEA. CDR3 protein: CSAGETHEQYF. The CDR3 DNA reads TGCAGCGCGGGGGAGACCCACGAGCAGTACTTC.

The chain recombines TRBV27 with TRBJ2-7; 7 nucleotides line up with TRBD2. From germline, CDR1 is MNHEY and CDR2 SMNVEV (reference sequence). The CDR3 consists of 15 residues. V lost 6 bases and J lost 0; bases outside the gene matches: 8. The CDR3, as DNA: TGTGCCAGCAGACCTAGCGGTTTGGTCTCCTACGAGCAGTACTTC. Protein: CASRPSGLVSYEQYF.

The chain has TRBV18 and TRBJ1-5; 8 nucleotides line up with TRBD1. The CDR3 is made up of 13 amino acids. Germline V gene sequence: CDR1 KGHSH, CDR2 LQKENI. After removal of 2 bases from V and 6 bases from J, the junction contained 0 bases not matched to a gene. The CDR3 is CASSPGQGQPQHF. CDR3 DNA: TGTGCCAGCTCACCAGGACAGGGTCAGCCCCAGCATTTT.